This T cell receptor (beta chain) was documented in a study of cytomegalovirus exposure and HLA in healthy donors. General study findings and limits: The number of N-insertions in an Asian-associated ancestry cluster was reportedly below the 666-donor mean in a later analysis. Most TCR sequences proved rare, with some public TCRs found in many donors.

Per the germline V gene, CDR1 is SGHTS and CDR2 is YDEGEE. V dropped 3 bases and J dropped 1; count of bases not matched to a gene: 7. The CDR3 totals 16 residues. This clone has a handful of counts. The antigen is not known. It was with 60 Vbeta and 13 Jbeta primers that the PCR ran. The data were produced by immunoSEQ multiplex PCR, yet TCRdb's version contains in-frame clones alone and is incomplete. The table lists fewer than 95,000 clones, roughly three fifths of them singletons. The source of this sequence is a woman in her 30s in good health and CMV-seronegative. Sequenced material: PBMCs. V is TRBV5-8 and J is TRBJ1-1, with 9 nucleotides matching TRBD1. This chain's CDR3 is CASSSLGTGRNTEAFF. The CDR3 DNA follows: TGTGCCAGCAGCTCCCTGGGGACAGGGAGGAACACTGAAGCTTTCTTT.